Following are 26 T cell receptor beta chains from one sample sequenced in a study of response to subunit inactivated influenza vaccine. TCRdb re-called the RT-PCR reads with MiXCR, one entry per CDR3 protein. The sample contains roughly 700,000 distinct CDR3 sequences, 15% to 18% of which appear only once. This specimen consisted of PBMCs from blood, obtained 12 days after vaccination. All receptors derive from a man aged 45-65 years who received an inactivated influenza vaccine.

This clonotype was seen more than once but under ten times. The V call is TRBV20-1, the J call TRBJ2-4, with 9 positions matching TRBD2. The CDR3 has 16 amino acids. J gave up 5 bases and V 3 bases, and 11 bases lay outside the gene matches. Germline assignment: CDR1 DFQATT and CDR2 SNEGSKA (reference sequence). The CDR3 DNA reads TGCAGTGCTAGCTCACTCTTAGCGGGGGACCAAAACATTCAGTACTTC. Protein product: CSASSLLAGDQNIQYF.

This clonotype was seen ten or more times. The chain joins TRBV5-1 to TRBJ2-3, with D tentatively TRBD2 (5 bases). The CDR3 consists of 15 residues. Germline CDR1 SGHRS, CDR2 YFSETQ. With 0 bases removed from V and 3 bases from J, the gap between germline ends came to 11 bases. The CDR3 loop is CASSLGRGWTDTQYF. The CDR3 DNA reads TGCGCCAGCAGCTTGGGCCGGGGATGGACAGATACGCAGTATTTT. Full variable domain (outside the CDR3, taken from reference TRBV5-1 and TRBJ2-3): KAGVTQTPRYLIKTRGQQVTLSCSPISGHRSVSWYQQTPGQGLQFLFEYFSETQRNKGNFPGRFSGRQFSNSRSEMNVSTLELGDSALYLCASSLGRGWTDTQYFGPGTRLTVL.

This clonotype was found a few times. The rearrangement links TRBV2 to TRBJ2-1; 7 nucleotides line up with TRBD2. The V gene's germline CDR1 is SNHLY and CDR2 FYNNEI. After removal of 10 bases from V and 3 bases from J, the junction contained 12 bases not matched to a gene. There are 15 residues in the CDR3. CDR3 nucleotides: TGTGCCAACAGGCCGCTAGCGGTGAACTACAATGAGCAGTTCTTC. This sequence encodes CANRPLAVNYNEQFF.

This clonotype has only a few counts. The chain recombines TRBV4-3 with TRBJ2-7; no clear D. This CDR3 spans 17 amino acids. Trimming pared 0 bases from V and 2 bases from J, leaving 17 bases between. Per germline, CDR1 LGHNA and CDR2 YSLEER. CDR3 in amino acids: CASSQDLQSVVPYEQYF. CDR3 DNA: TGCGCCAGCAGCCAAGATCTTCAGAGTGTTGTCCCCTACGAGCAGTACTTC.

Ten or more counts support this clonotype. The gene calls are TRBV5-1 and TRBJ2-7, with a possible D match to TRBD1 (5 bases). The V and J ends lost 5 bases and 6 bases respectively, with 12 bases between them. CDR1 SGHRS and CDR2 YFSETQ come from the germline V gene. The CDR3 extends over 12 amino acids. The CDR3 coding sequence is TGCGCCAGCAGTTACGGACAAAGCGAGCAGTACTTC. Translated: CASSYGQSEQYF.

The rearrangement joins TRBV12-3 or TRBV12-4 to TRBJ2-3; no firm D call. This CDR3 is built from 13 residues. V shed 2 bases and J shed 2 bases, with 5 bases lying between them. CDR3 region: CASSLRPTDTQYF. The CDR3 DNA is TGTGCCAGCAGTTTACGACCCACAGATACGCAGTATTTT.

V is TRBV20-1 and J is TRBJ2-3, with a possible D match to TRBD2 (6 bases). CDR1 is DFQATT and CDR2 is SNEGSKA in the germline V gene (reference sequence). The V end was cut by 5 bases, the J end by 3 bases, with 18 bases between. The CDR3 is 15 amino acids. The CDR3 DNA reads as TGCAGTGCTTCTTTAGCGGAAGTGCGGACAGATACGCAGTATTTT. Translation: CSASLAEVRTDTQYF.

The V call is TRBV20-1, the J call TRBJ2-1, with 12 bases identical to TRBD2. Germline V gene data show CDR1 as DFQATT and CDR2 as SNEGSKA (reference sequence). After removal of 3 bases from V and 7 bases from J, the junction contained 7 bases not matched to a gene. This CDR3 has 15 amino acids. CDR3 nucleotides: TGCAGTGCTAGTGGATTTGGGACTAGCGGGAATGAGCAGTTCTTC. This codes for CSASGFGTSGNEQFF.

This clonotype was seen at least ten times. The chain has TRBV20-1 and TRBJ1-5; D is undetermined. Trimming took 2 bases from V and 3 from J, leaving 14 bases between them. Germline CDR1 reads DFQATT; CDR2 reads SNEGSKA (reference sequence). The CDR3 has 15 residues. CDR3 in DNA: TGCAGTGCTAGAACAGTCGGAGATCCCAATCAGCCCCAGCATTTT. This translates into CSARTVGDPNQPQHF.

V gene TRBV7-3 combines with J gene TRBJ2-1; TRBD2 matches at 7 bases. CDR1 and CDR2 (germline): SGHTA, FQGTGA. With V trimmed by 4 bases and J by 4 bases, 4 bases remained unmatched. This CDR3 spans 14 amino acids. In DNA form, the CDR3 reads TGTGCCAGCAGCTCCCAAGCGGGGTACAATGAGCAGTTCTTC. It yields the protein CASSSQAGYNEQFF.

This clonotype has a handful of counts. The chain has TRBV6-6 and TRBJ2-5; no clear D. This CDR3 region has 13 residues. The V gene lost 2 bases and the J gene lost 3 bases, with 7 bases spanning the gap. CDR1 MNHNY and CDR2 SVGAGI come from the germline V gene (reference sequence). In DNA, the CDR3 is TGTGCCAGCAGTTACCACAAGAAAGAGACCCAGTACTTC. It is translated as CASSYHKKETQYF.

The chain uses TRBV11-2 and TRBJ2-1; 10 bases match TRBD2. CDR3 length: 17 residues. V shed 0 bases and J 3 bases; nucleotides not matched to a gene: 5. Germline V gene data show CDR1 as SGHAT and CDR2 as FQNNGV. Here the CDR3 DNA reads TGTGCCAGCAGCTTAGATACGACTAGCGGGTTCTACAATGAGCAGTTCTTC. It translates to CASSLDTTSGFYNEQFF.

A remark on this clonotype: A read error may explain this, as a much larger clone is one base away. J is TRBJ2-7 and V is TRBV12-3 or TRBV12-4; D remains ambiguous. The CDR3 runs to 15 residues. The V gene lost 0 bases and the J gene lost 1 base, with 10 bases spanning the gap. CDR3 amino acids: CASSLALLGSYEQYF. The DNA for the CDR3 is TGTGCCAGCAGTTTAGCGCTCCTGGGGTCCTACGAGCAGTACTTC.

This clonotype has ten or more counts. The chain recombines TRBV6-2 or TRBV6-3 with TRBJ2-3; tentatively, D is TRBD1 (6 bases). The CDR3 totals 15 residues. V dropped 6 bases and J dropped 0 bases, with 13 bases sitting between them. Germline V gene lookup returns CDR1 MNHEY and CDR2 SVGEGT. The CDR3 DNA sequence: TGTGCCAGCAGACCCCAGGGGAAGAGCACAGATACGCAGTATTTT. Translated, it gives CASRPQGKSTDTQYF.

In its sample, this clonotype was seen many times. This sequence joins TRBV7-6 and TRBJ2-7; 7 positions agree with TRBD1. The J segment lost 3 bases and the V segment lost 5 bases, leaving 10 bases of the junction unmatched. CDR1 is SGHVS, CDR2 FNYEAQ, per germline. CDR3 length equals 15 residues. CDR3 bases: TGTGCCAGCAGCCGCTACAGGGGAATGGTCTACGAGCAGTACTTC. Its protein is CASSRYRGMVYEQYF.

This clonotype was counted only a few times. The CDR3 region is CASSFPGALAGESYEQYF. For the CDR3, the DNA is TGTGCCAGCAGTTTCCCAGGTGCTCTAGCGGGAGAATCCTACGAGCAGTACTTC. The rearrangement links TRBV6-5 to TRBJ2-7; TRBD2 agrees at 10 bases. V lost 4 bases and J lost 1; bases outside the gene matches: 13. The CDR3 is 18 amino acids. CDR1 and CDR2 from the germline V gene are MNHEY and SVGAGI.

The table lists this clonotype with many counts. The chain recombines TRBV28 with TRBJ2-7; perhaps TRBD1 as D (5 bases). Germline CDR1 and CDR2: MDHEN and SYDVKM. Trimming removed 0 bases from V and 0 bases from J, with 9 bases in between. The CDR3 loop spans 15 amino acids. CDR3 sequence reads: CASSLWQDNSYEQYF. The CDR3 DNA is TGTGCCAGCAGTTTATGGCAGGACAACTCCTACGAGCAGTACTTC.

The rearrangement joins TRBV4-3 to TRBJ1-2; 7 positions agree with TRBD1. Looked up from germline, CDR1 is LGHNA and CDR2 is YSLEER. Trimming took 1 base from V and 7 from J; bases not matched to a gene: 15. The CDR3 sequence is 17 residues long. The CDR3 DNA reads as TGCGCCAGCAGCCAAGGGGTTCAGACAGGGTATCATCTTGGCTACACCTTC. Translating it yields CASSQGVQTGYHLGYTF.

This clonotype was observed a few times. In DNA form, the CDR3 reads TGTGCCAGCAGTTATTCGCTTGGACTAGCGGGAGACGCAGATACGCAGTATTTT. As protein: CASSYSLGLAGDADTQYF. The chain has TRBV6-2 or TRBV6-3 and TRBJ2-3; 13 bases fit TRBD2. The CDR3 extends over 18 amino acids. After removal of 3 bases from V and 4 bases from J, the junction contained 10 bases not matched to a gene. CDR1 and CDR2 from the germline V gene are MNHEY and SVGEGT.

This clonotype was observed a few times. The V gene is TRBV6-5, the J gene TRBJ1-1, with TRBD1 identical over 7 bases. V gave up 5 bases and J gave up 7 bases; unmatched junction bases: 16. This CDR3 contains 16 residues. Germline loops: CDR1 MNHEY, CDR2 SVGAGI. In nucleotides, the CDR3 is TGTGCCAGCAGTCACCCTCTGACAGGGAAGCTTTATGAAGCTTTCTTT. It yields the protein CASSHPLTGKLYEAFF.

This clonotype has a handful of counts. The chain links TRBV18 to TRBJ2-3, with D perhaps TRBD2 (5 bases). The ends were cut back, 3 bases at V and 1 base at J, with 8 bases in the middle. The CDR3 runs 14 residues. The germline V gene encodes CDR1 KGHSH and CDR2 LQKENI. The CDR3, as DNA: TGTGCCAGCTCACCGTCGAGGGGCACAGATACGCAGTATTTT. Amino acids: CASSPSRGTDTQYF.

There are many counts of this clonotype. V gene TRBV5-1 combines with J gene TRBJ2-3, with 14 bases matching TRBD2. CDR1 and CDR2 from the germline V gene are SGHRS and YFSETQ. The CDR3 totals 18 residues. The V segment lost 5 bases and the J segment 4 bases; nucleotides outside the gene matches: 12. The CDR3 protein is CASRTRLAGGQWADTQYF. In nucleotides, the CDR3 is TGCGCCAGCAGGACAAGACTAGCGGGGGGGCAGTGGGCAGATACGCAGTATTTT.

This chain connects TRBV12-3 or TRBV12-4 to TRBJ1-2; no clear D gene. The CDR3 is made up of 16 amino acids. The V end was cut by 0 bases, the J end by 4 bases, with 15 bases between. The CDR3 DNA reads TGTGCCAGCAGTTTAGCGGGAGGCGTCCCAACCTATGGCTACACCTTC. Translation: CASSLAGGVPTYGYTF.

This clonotype was seen a single time. The chain joins TRBV7-3 to TRBJ2-3; 12 positions match TRBD1. Germline loops: CDR1 SGHTA, CDR2 FQGTGA. The V and J ends lost 5 bases and 5 bases, in that order; junction bases with no gene match: 8. This CDR3 contains 16 residues. The CDR3 DNA reads as TGTGCCAGCAGCCCCGTTGGGACAGGGGGCTTAGATACGCAGTATTTT. Translating gives CASSPVGTGGLDTQYF.

V and J are TRBV10-3 and TRBJ2-2; TRBD2 aligns across 12 bases. With 6 bases clipped from V and 6 bases from J, the junction kept 5 bases outside the gene matches. The CDR3 loop spans 15 amino acids. Germline V gives CDR1 ENHRY, CDR2 SYGVKD. The CDR3 here is CAIREGLAGSGELFF. The CDR3 DNA follows: TGTGCCATCAGGGAAGGACTAGCGGGGTCCGGGGAGCTGTTTTTT.

This clonotype was seen more than once but under ten times. This rearrangement joins TRBV14 to TRBJ2-1; D is perhaps TRBD2 (5 bases). The germline V and J ends were trimmed by 8 bases and 3 bases, with 17 bases remaining between them. The CDR3 is made up of 15 amino acids. Germline V lookup: CDR1 SGHDN, CDR2 FVKESK. The CDR3 spells CASFRTATNYNEQFF. CDR3 nucleotides: TGTGCCAGCTTTCGGACTGCAACAAACTACAATGAGCAGTTCTTC.